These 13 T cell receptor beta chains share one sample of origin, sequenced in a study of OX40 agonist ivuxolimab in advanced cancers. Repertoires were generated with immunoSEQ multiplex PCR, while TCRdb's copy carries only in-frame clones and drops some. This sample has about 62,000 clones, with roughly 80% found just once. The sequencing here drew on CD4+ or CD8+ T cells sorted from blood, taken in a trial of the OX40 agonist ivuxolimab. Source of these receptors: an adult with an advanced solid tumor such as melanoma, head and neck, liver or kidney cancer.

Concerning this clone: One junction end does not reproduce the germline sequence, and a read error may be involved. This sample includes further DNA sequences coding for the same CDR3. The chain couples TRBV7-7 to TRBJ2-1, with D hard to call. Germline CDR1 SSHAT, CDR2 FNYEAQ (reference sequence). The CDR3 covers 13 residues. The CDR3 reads CASSRRVGHEQFF. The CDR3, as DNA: TGTGCTAGCAGCCGACGGGTTGGCCATGAGCAATTCTTC. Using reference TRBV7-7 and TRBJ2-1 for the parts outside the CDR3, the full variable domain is GAGVSQSPRYKVTKRGQDVTLRCDPISSHATLYWYQQALGQGPEFLTYFNYEAQPDKSGLPSDRFSAERPEGSISTLTIQRTEQRDSAMYRCASSRRVGHEQFFGPGTRLTVL.

The CDR3 nucleotides are TGTGCCAGTAATGGCGGGAGTATTGGGAATGAGCAGTTCTTC. Translated: CASNGGSIGNEQFF. The chain recombines TRBV19 with TRBJ2-1; 7 positions match TRBD2. Germline V gives CDR1 LNHDA, CDR2 SQIVND (reference sequence). The CDR3 contains 14 residues. V gave up 7 bases and J gave up 7 bases; unmatched junction bases: 10.

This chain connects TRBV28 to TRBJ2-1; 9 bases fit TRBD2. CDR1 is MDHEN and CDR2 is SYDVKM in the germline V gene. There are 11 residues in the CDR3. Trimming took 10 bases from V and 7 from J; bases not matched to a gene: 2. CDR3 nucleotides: TGTGCCATCCTAGCGGGAAATGAGCAGTTCTTC. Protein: CAILAGNEQFF.

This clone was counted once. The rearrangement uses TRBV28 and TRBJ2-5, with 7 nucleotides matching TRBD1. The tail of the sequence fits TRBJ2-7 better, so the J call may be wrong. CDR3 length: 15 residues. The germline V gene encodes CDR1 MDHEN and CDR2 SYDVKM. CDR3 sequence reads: CASNGRTRGLDEQYF. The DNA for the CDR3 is TGTGCCAGCAATGGCCGTACTAGGGGGCTCGACGAGCAGTACTTC.

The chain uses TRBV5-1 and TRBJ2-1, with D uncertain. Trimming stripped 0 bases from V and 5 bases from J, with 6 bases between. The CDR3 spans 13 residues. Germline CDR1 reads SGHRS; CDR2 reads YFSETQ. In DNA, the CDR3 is TGCGCCAGCAGCTTGGCTGGGAACAATGAGCAGTTCTTC. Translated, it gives CASSLAGNNEQFF.

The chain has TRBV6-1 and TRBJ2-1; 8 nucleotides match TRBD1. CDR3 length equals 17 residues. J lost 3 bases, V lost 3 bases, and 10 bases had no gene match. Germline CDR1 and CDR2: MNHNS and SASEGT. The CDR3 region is CASSDPGQGVGYNEQFF. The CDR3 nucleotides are TGTGCCAGCAGTGATCCTGGACAGGGTGTTGGCTACAATGAGCAGTTCTTC.

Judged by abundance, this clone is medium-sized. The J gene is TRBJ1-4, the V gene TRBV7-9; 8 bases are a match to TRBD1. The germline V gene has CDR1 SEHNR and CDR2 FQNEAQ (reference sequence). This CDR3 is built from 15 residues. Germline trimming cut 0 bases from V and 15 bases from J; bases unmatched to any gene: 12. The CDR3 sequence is CASSLAIGQGQSVFF. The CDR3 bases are TGTGCCAGCAGCTTAGCGATAGGACAGGGACAATCGGTGTTTTTT.

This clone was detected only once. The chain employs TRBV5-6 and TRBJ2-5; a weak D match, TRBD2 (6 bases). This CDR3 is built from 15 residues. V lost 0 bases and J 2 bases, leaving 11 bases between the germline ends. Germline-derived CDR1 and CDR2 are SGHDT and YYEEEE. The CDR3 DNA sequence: TGTGCCAGCAGCTTGGCCACAGGACTACAAGAGACCCAGTACTTC. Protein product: CASSLATGLQETQYF.

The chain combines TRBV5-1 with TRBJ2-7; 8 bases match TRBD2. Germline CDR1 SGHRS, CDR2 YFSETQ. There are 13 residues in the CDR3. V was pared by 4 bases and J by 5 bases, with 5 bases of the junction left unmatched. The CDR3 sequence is CASSRTSQDEQYF. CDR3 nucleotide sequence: TGCGCCAGCAGCCGGACTAGCCAGGACGAGCAGTACTTC.

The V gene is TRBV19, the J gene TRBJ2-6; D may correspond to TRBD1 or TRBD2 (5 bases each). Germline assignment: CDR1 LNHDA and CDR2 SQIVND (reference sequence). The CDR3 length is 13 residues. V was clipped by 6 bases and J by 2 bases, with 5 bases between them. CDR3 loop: CASRGPGANVLTF. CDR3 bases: TGTGCCAGTAGGGGACCTGGGGCCAACGTCCTGACTTTC.

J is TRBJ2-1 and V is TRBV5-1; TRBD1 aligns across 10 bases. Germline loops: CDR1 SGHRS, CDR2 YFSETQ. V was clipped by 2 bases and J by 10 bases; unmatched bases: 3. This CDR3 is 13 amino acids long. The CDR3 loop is CASSLGGQGEQFF. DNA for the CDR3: TGCGCCAGCAGCTTAGGGGGACAGGGGGAGCAGTTCTTC.

The chain's CDR3 is CAWSIPTGTGNTIYF. CDR3 nucleotide sequence: TGTGCCTGGAGTATCCCGACAGGGACTGGAAACACCATATATTTT. The gene calls are TRBV30 and TRBJ1-3; 7 nucleotides align to TRBD1. Germline V gives CDR1 GTSNPN, CDR2 SVGIG (reference sequence). The CDR3 extends over 15 amino acids. The V and J ends lost 2 bases and 2 bases, in that order; junction bases with no gene match: 6. Looking up the rest from reference TRBV30 and TRBJ1-3 gives the full variable domain: SQTIHQWPATLVQPVGSPLSLECTVEGTSNPNLYWYRQAAGRGLQLLFYSVGIGQISSEVPQNLSASRPQDRQFILSSKKLLLSDSGFYLCAWSIPTGTGNTIYFGEGSWLTVV.

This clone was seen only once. This CDR3 reads CASSLPGLAGAYEQYF. CDR3 nucleotide sequence: TGTGCCAGCAGCTTGCCGGGACTAGCGGGCGCCTACGAGCAGTACTTC. V usage is TRBV5-6 and J usage is TRBJ2-7; TRBD2 aligns across 12 bases. The V segment lost 1 base and the J segment 2 bases; nucleotides outside the gene matches: 4. This CDR3 is built from 16 residues. Germline V CDR1 and CDR2: SGHDT, YYEEEE. Based on the CDR3 plus reference TRBV5-6 and TRBJ2-7, the full variable domain is DAGVTQSPTHLIKTRGQQVTLRCSPKSGHDTVSWYQQALGQGPQFIFQYYEEEERQRGNFPDRFSGHQFPNYSSELNVNALLLGDSALYLCASSLPGLAGAYEQYFGPGTRLTVT.